This is a list of T cell receptor beta chains from one sample in a study of regulatory T cells in long-lasting Graves disease. TCRdb re-called the multiplex PCR reads with MiXCR, one entry per CDR3 protein. The sample has roughly 320,000 distinct CDR3 sequences; 15% to 20% are singletons. These sequences were also reported in another study, on T cells in Graves' hyperthyroidism and ophthalmopathy.

Source: peripheral blood mononuclear cells (PBMCs), taken at new diagnosis, from a patient treated with antithyroid drugs. The receptors were sampled from a man aged 35 to 55 with Graves disease. Each CDR3 is given with its conserved first and last residue. D genes are given only for firm matches. Clone size appears in some rows only: once, few, many, or a class for an expanded clone.

D gene,J gene,clone size,V gene,CDR3 protein,CDR3 DNA
TRBD1,TRBJ1-4,-,TRBV15,CAAKTGGAATNEKLFF,TGTGCCGCCAAGACAGGGGGCGCAGCCACTAATGAAAAACTGTTTTTT
TRBD1,TRBJ2-3,many,TRBV11-2,CASSTWTGGADTQYF,TGTGCCAGCAGCACTTGGACAGGGGGTGCGGATACGCAGTATTTT
TRBD2,TRBJ2-7,many,TRBV5-1,CASSLDPAGGTYEQYF,TGCGCCAGCAGCTTGGATCCAGCGGGGGGGACCTACGAGCAGTACTTC
-,TRBJ2-6,few,TRBV20-1,CSARGGADSGANVLTF,TGCAGTGCTAGGGGTGGGGCGGACTCTGGGGCCAACGTCCTGACTTTC
TRBD2,TRBJ2-1,many,TRBV28,CASSGLAGGNEQFF,TGTGCCAGCAGTGGGCTAGCGGGCGGGAATGAGCAGTTCTTC
-,TRBJ1-1,many,TRBV5-1,CASSLDLELGNTEAFF,TGCGCCAGCAGCTTAGACCTTGAGCTAGGGAACACTGAAGCTTTCTTT
-,TRBJ2-3,many,TRBV24-1,CATSDLPHTDTQYF,TGTGCCACCAGTGATTTGCCCCACACAGATACGCAGTATTTT
-,TRBJ2-3,few,TRBV11-3,CASSLGTATDTQYF,TGTGCCAGCAGCTTAGGTACAGCGACAGATACGCAGTATTTT
-,TRBJ1-3,many,TRBV11-1,CASSLDGRTSGNTIYF,TGTGCCAGCAGCTTAGACGGGCGGACCTCTGGAAACACCATATATTTT
-,TRBJ1-1,few,TRBV7-9,CASSSGPRETEAFF,TGTGCCAGCAGCTCGGGACCGAGGGAAACTGAAGCTTTCTTT
-,TRBJ2-3,-,TRBV5-1,CASTWTSGPQDTQYF,TGCGCCAGCACCTGGACCAGCGGGCCCCAAGATACGCAGTATTTT
TRBD2,TRBJ2-5,many,TRBV24-1,CATSDSRPTSGGVETQYF,TGTGCCACCAGTGACTCTAGGCCGACTAGCGGGGGGGTAGAGACCCAGTACTTC
TRBD2,TRBJ2-5,many,TRBV5-1,CASSLTSGGAQETQYF,TGCGCCAGCAGCTTGACTAGCGGGGGGGCCCAAGAGACCCAGTACTTC
-,TRBJ1-1,-,TRBV4-1,CASRALFYPDRKNTEAFF,TGCGCCAGCAGAGCCCTTTTTTATCCAGACAGGAAGAACACTGAAGCTTTCTTT
TRBD1,TRBJ2-5,many,TRBV3-1,CASSQGLKGAETQYF,TGTGCCAGCAGCCAAGGTTTAAAGGGGGCAGAGACCCAGTACTTC
TRBD2,TRBJ2-1,-,TRBV27,CASRRRGDPRSNEQFF,TGTGCCAGCCGTAGGCGGGGGGACCCTAGGAGCAATGAGCAGTTCTTC
TRBD1,TRBJ1-2,-,TRBV9,CASSVSPGTGYGYTF,TGTGCCAGCAGCGTTTCTCCCGGGACAGGGTACGGCTACACCTTC
-,TRBJ2-4,few,TRBV7-3,CASSSKKEAAIPRGTKNIQYF,TGTGCCAGCAGTTCTAAGAAGGAGGCAGCCATCCCCCGGGGGACCAAAAACATTCAGTACTTC
-,TRBJ2-7,few,TRBV7-8,CASSLRQSNYEQYF,TGTGCCAGCAGCTTACGTCAGTCAAACTACGAGCAGTACTTC
TRBD2,TRBJ2-3,-,TRBV6-9,CASSYSGTSGGPDTQYF,TGTGCCAGCAGTTACTCCGGGACTAGCGGGGGGCCCGATACGCAGTATTTT
TRBD2,TRBJ2-1,few,TRBV7-8,CASSRVRGVGLSEQFF,TGTGCCAGCAGCCGCGTGCGGGGGGTGGGGTTGTCGGAGCAGTTCTTC
-,TRBJ2-7,many,TRBV7-6,CASSSTVSGRQPYEQYF,TGTGCCAGCAGCTCCACAGTTTCGGGACGGCAGCCCTACGAGCAGTACTTC
TRBD2,TRBJ2-7,-,TRBV20-1,CSARSGGHSSYEQYF,TGCAGTGCTCGTAGCGGGGGGCACAGCTCCTACGAGCAGTACTTC
TRBD1,TRBJ1-1,many,TRBV10-3,CAISDPDRGPEAFF,TGTGCCATCAGTGATCCCGACAGGGGCCCTGAAGCTTTCTTT
-,TRBJ1-2,-,TRBV7-3,CASSPGWQGYGYTF,TGTGCCAGCAGCCCGGGGTGGCAAGGCTATGGCTACACCTTC
TRBD1,TRBJ2-2,many,TRBV5-1,CASSLQGQGTGELFF,TGCGCCAGCAGCTTGCAGGGACAGGGTACCGGGGAGCTGTTTTTT
-,TRBJ2-5,many,TRBV30,CAWHVREWETQYF,TGTGCCTGGCACGTCAGGGAGTGGGAGACCCAGTACTTC
-,TRBJ1-5,-,TRBV6-1,CASSAHRDSNQPQHF,TGTGCCAGCAGTGCGCACCGGGACAGCAATCAGCCCCAGCATTTT
TRBD2,TRBJ2-2,-,TRBV7-2,CASSLAGLAGDYTGELFF,TGTGCCAGCAGCTTAGCGGGACTAGCGGGGGATTACACCGGGGAGCTGTTTTTT
-,TRBJ1-1,-,TRBV18,CASSPPGLMNTEAFF,TGTGCCAGCTCACCTCCGGGACTGATGAACACTGAAGCTTTCTTT
-,TRBJ2-4,many,TRBV9,CASSASGLAKNIQYF,TGTGCCAGCAGCGCCTCGGGGTTAGCCAAAAACATTCAGTACTTC
-,TRBJ1-2,many,TRBV24-1,CATSDFDDGYTF,TGTGCCACCAGTGATTTTGACGATGGCTACACCTTC
TRBD2,TRBJ2-1,-,TRBV5-1,CASSSLAGDFNEQFF,TGCGCCAGCAGCTCCCTAGCGGGGGATTTCAATGAGCAGTTCTTC
-,TRBJ2-5,-,TRBV7-7,CASSLGVNRGGQETQYF,TGTGCCAGCAGCTTAGGAGTCAACAGGGGAGGGCAAGAGACCCAGTACTTC
-,TRBJ2-7,many,TRBV24-1,CATSDSQALEQYF,TGTGCCACCAGTGATTCTCAGGCCCTCGAGCAGTACTTC
-,TRBJ2-3,many,TRBV7-2,CASSFGPRASGLTDTQYF,TGTGCCAGCAGCTTCGGGCCCAGGGCAAGCGGGCTTACAGATACGCAGTATTTT
-,TRBJ2-3,-,TRBV6-5,CASSYRGYSTDTQYF,TGTGCCAGCAGTTACAGGGGATATAGCACAGATACGCAGTATTTT
TRBD1,TRBJ1-1,few,TRBV7-2,CASSQEAGGFNTEAFF,TGTGCCAGCAGCCAAGAGGCAGGGGGGTTTAACACTGAAGCTTTCTTT
-,TRBJ2-7,many,TRBV19,CASSTETGHEQYF,TGTGCCAGTAGTACGGAGACAGGTCACGAGCAGTACTTC
TRBD1,TRBJ2-5,many,TRBV18,CASSPRRDRREEETQYF,TGTGCCAGCTCACCCCGCCGGGACAGGCGAGAAGAAGAGACCCAGTACTTC
-,TRBJ1-1,many,TRBV11-1,CASSLKQVGNTEAFF,TGTGCCAGCAGCTTAAAACAGGTCGGGAACACTGAAGCTTTCTTT
-,TRBJ2-7,-,TRBV27,CASSSWTESSYEQYF,TGTGCCAGCAGTTCCTGGACAGAGAGCTCCTACGAGCAGTACTTC
-,TRBJ2-4,many,TRBV20-1,CSAKLSGAKNIQYF,TGCAGTGCTAAGTTGTCGGGGGCCAAAAACATTCAGTACTTC